This T cell receptor beta chain was profiled in a study of cytomegalovirus exposure and HLA in healthy donors. The study's findings and limits: It was in a later analysis that TCR association rates were seen to vary by HLA locus, highest for DRB1 and lowest for HLA-C.

Notes on this clone: As yet, its antigen is unknown.

The PCR used 60 Vbeta and 13 Jbeta primers. Method: immunoSEQ multiplex PCR; TCRdb's copy keeps in-frame clones and lacks some. Counted here are some 180,000 clones, 70% to 85% occurring once; the ten biggest clones make up 3.4%. The sample consisted of PBMCs. The TCR comes from a man aged 35-49 years in good health and CMV-seropositive.

The CDR3 protein is CASSRDRGTTEAFF. Here the CDR3 DNA reads TGTGCCAGCAGTCGGGACAGGGGTACCACTGAAGCTTTCTTT. The chain couples TRBV27 to TRBJ1-1, with 10 positions matching TRBD1. The germline gives CDR1 MNHEY, CDR2 SMNVEV (reference sequence). The CDR3 is 14 residues long. The V and J ends lost 5 bases and 4 bases, in that order; junction bases with no gene match: 4.